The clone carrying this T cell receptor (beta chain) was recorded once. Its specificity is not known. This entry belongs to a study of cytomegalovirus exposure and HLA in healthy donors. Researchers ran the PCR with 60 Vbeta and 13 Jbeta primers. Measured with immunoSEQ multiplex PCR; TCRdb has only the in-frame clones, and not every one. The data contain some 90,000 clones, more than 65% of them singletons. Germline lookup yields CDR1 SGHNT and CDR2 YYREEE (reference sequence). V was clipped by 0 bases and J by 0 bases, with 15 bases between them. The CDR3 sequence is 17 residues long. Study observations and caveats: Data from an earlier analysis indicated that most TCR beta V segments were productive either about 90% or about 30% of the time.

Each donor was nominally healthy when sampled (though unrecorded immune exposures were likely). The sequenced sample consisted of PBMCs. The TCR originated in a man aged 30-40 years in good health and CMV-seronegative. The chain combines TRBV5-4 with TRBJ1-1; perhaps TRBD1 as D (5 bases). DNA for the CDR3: TGTGCCAGCAGCTTGGAAGGGGCCAGAGGCATGAACACTGAAGCTTTCTTT. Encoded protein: CASSLEGARGMNTEAFF.